By share of the sample, the clone carrying this TCR beta chain is medium-sized. Antigen: not known. Autologous stem cell transplantation was followed by relapse in every patient, and brentuximab vedotin exposure varied. Patients reached a best response of complete response, partial response or progressive disease. This sample was taken from a study of PD-1 blockade in classical Hodgkin lymphoma. Broader study findings: Newly diagnosed patients reportedly trailed healthy donors in baseline TCR diversity. Prior to therapy, complete responders displayed diversity much like that of newly diagnosed patients. There was a significant rise in CD4+ TCR diversity by C4D1, with no such rise for CD8+.

The repertoire was sequenced with immunoSEQ multiplex PCR; TCRdb's copy has only in-frame clones and lacks some. There are tens of thousands of clones in the sample; about 71% occur only once, and approximately 3% lies in the top ten. The CDR3 runs 14 residues. Trimming shortened V by 5 bases and J by 6 bases, and 17 bases separated the two germline ends. Looked up from germline, CDR1 is GTSNPN and CDR2 is SVGIG (reference sequence). The chain couples TRBV30 to TRBJ2-1; D may be TRBD1 or TRBD2 (5 bases each). The sequences come from peripheral blood mononuclear cells (PBMCs), collected at baseline. The sequence was collected from a human donor with classical Hodgkin lymphoma. The CDR3 DNA follows: TGTGCCTGGGCACCGGGACGGTTCCCCAATGAGCAGTTCTTC. Amino acids: CAWAPGRFPNEQFF.